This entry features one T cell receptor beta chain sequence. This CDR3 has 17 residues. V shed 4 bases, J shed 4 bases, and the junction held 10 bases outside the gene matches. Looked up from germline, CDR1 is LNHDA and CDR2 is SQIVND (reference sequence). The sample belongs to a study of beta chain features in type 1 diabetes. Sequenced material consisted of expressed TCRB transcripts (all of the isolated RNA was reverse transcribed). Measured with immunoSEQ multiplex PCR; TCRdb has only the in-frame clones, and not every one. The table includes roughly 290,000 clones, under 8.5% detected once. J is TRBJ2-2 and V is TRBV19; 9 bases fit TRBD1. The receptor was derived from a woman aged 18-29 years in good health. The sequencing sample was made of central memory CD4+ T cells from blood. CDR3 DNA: TGTGCCAGTAGTACCGGAACGGGACAGGGTTTCACCGGGGAGCTGTTTTTT. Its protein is CASSTGTGQGFTGELFF.